This entry lists 2 T cell receptor beta chains sequenced from one sample in a study of blood T cell repertoires in COVID-19. Sequencing was performed with immunoSEQ multiplex PCR; in TCRdb, only in-frame clones are kept and a portion is missing. The data show about 250,000 clones, around 80% seen once. Sequences were obtained from PBMCs or T cells enriched from blood (not recorded which). The receptors were gathered from a man aged 35 to 55 who had been exposed to COVID-19.

The J gene is TRBJ2-7, the V gene TRBV30, with 7 bases aligning to TRBD2. V dropped 0 bases and J dropped 6; count of bases not matched to a gene: 8. Germline assignment: CDR1 GTSNPN and CDR2 SVGIG (reference sequence). The CDR3 covers 14 residues. CDR3 DNA sequence: TGTGCCTGGAGTGTACAAGCGGGGAGGGGCGAGCAGTACTTC. As protein: CAWSVQAGRGEQYF.

The CDR3 loop is CASSQGVGRNQPQHF. DNA of the CDR3: TGTGCCAGCAGCCAAGGTGTCGGCAGGAATCAGCCCCAGCATTTT. The genes are TRBV3-1 (or the pseudogene TRBV3-2) and TRBJ1-5; D remains ambiguous. The ends were cut back, 1 base at V and 4 bases at J, with 11 bases in the middle. The germline CDR1 and CDR2 sequences are LGHDT and YNNKEL (reference sequence). There are 15 residues in the CDR3.